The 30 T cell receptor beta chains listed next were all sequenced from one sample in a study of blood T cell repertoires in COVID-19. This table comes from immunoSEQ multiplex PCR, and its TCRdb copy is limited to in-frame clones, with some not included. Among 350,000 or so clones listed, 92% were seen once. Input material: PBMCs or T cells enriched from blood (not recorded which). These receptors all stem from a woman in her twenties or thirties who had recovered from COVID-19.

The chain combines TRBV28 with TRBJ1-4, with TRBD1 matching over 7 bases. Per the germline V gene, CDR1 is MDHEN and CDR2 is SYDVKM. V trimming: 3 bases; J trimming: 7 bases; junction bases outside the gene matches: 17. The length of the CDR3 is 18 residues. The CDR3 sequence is CASSFGGLRRGHFEKLFF. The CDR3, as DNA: TGTGCCAGCAGTTTCGGAGGGTTACGGAGGGGGCATTTTGAAAAACTGTTTTTT.

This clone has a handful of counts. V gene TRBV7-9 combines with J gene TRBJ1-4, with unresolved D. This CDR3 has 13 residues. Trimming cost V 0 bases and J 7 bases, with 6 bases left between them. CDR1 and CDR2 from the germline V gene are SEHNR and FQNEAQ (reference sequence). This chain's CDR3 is CASSLAQTEKLFF. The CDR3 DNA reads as TGTGCCAGCAGCTTAGCACAGACTGAAAAACTGTTTTTT.

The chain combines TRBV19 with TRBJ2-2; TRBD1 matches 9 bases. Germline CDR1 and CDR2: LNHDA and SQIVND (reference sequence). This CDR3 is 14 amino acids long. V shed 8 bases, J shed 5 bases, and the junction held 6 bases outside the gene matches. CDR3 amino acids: CASSGTGMTGELFF. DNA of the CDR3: TGTGCCAGTTCCGGGACAGGGATGACCGGGGAGCTGTTTTTT.

CDR3 nucleotide sequence: TGTGCCAGCAGCGTCGGTGGGGCGGGGGGGCGCACAGATACGCAGTATTTT. Translating gives CASSVGGAGGRTDTQYF. This chain connects TRBV9 to TRBJ2-3, with 9 bases identical to TRBD2. Germline-derived CDR1 and CDR2 are SGDLS and YYNGEE. The junction had 8 bases not matched to a gene; V was cut back by 2 bases and J by 1 base. The CDR3 is made up of 17 amino acids.

This CDR3 is CASEDFTYGYTF. Written as DNA, the CDR3 is TGTGCCAGCGAAGACTTTACCTATGGCTACACCTTC. The chain couples TRBV28 to TRBJ1-2; D is undetermined. Looked up from germline, CDR1 is MDHEN and CDR2 is SYDVKM. Trimming stripped 8 bases from V and 4 bases from J, with 11 bases between. The length of the CDR3 is 12 residues.

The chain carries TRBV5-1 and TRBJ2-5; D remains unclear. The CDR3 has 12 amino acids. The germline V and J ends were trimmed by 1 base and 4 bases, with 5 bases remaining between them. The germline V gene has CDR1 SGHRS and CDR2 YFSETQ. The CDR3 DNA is TGCGCCAGCAGCTTGCCCTCAGAGACCCAGTACTTC. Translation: CASSLPSETQYF. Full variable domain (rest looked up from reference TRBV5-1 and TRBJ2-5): KAGVTQTPRYLIKTRGQQVTLSCSPISGHRSVSWYQQTPGQGLQFLFEYFSETQRNKGNFPGRFSGRQFSNSRSEMNVSTLELGDSALYLCASSLPSETQYFGPGTRLLVL.

As DNA, the CDR3 is TGTGCCAGTAGTATGGTCGCGACAGGGAGTTCACCCCTCCACTTT. This translates into CASSMVATGSSPLHF. This chain joins TRBV19 and TRBJ1-6; 7 bases are a match to TRBD1. V lost 3 bases to trimming and J lost 9 bases; unmatched junction nucleotides: 8. Germline CDR1 and CDR2: LNHDA and SQIVND (reference sequence). The length of the CDR3 is 15 residues. Using reference TRBV19 and TRBJ1-6 for the parts outside the CDR3, the full variable domain is DGGITQSPKYLFRKEGQNVTLSCEQNLNHDAMYWYRQDPGQGLRLIYYSQIVNDFQKGDIAEGYSVSREKKESFPLTVTSAQKNPTAFYLCASSMVATGSSPLHFGNGTRLTVT.

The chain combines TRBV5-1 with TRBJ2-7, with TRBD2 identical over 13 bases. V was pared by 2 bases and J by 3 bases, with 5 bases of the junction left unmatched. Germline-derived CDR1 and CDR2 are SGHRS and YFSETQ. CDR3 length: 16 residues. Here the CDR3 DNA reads TGCGCCAGCAGCTTAGGACTAGCGGGAGTTTTCTACGAGCAGTACTTC. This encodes CASSLGLAGVFYEQYF.

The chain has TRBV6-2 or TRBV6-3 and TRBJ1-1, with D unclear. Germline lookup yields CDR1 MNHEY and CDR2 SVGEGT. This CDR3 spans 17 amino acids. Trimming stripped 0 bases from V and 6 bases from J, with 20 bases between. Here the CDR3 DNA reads TGTGCCAGCAGTTACTCGATAGATGGAGGGCTGAGTGCTGAAGCTTTCTTT. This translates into CASSYSIDGGLSAEAFF.

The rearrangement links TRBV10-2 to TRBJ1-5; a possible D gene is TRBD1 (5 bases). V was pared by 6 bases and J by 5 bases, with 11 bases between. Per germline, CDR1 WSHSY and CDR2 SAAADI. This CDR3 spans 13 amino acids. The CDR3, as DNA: TGCGCCAGCAGGAGAGACAGCTATCAGCCCCAGCATTTT. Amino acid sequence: CASRRDSYQPQHF.

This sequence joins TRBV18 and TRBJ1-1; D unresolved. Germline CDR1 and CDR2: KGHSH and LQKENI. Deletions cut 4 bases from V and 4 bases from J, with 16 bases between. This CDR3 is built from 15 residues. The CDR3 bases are TGTGCCAGCTCACAATACTCGGGGAGGAGCACTGAAGCTTTCTTT. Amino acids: CASSQYSGRSTEAFF.

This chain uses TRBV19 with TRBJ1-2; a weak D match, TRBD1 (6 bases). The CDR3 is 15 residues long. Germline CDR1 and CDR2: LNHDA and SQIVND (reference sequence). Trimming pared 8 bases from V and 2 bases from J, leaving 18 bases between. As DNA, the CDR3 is TGTGCCAGTCGGACAGTTGGGGCCCCAAACTATGGCTACACCTTC. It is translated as CASRTVGAPNYGYTF. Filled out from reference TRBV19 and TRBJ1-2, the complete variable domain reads DGGITQSPKYLFRKEGQNVTLSCEQNLNHDAMYWYRQDPGQGLRLIYYSQIVNDFQKGDIAEGYSVSREKKESFPLTVTSAQKNPTAFYLCASRTVGAPNYGYTFGSGTRLTVV.

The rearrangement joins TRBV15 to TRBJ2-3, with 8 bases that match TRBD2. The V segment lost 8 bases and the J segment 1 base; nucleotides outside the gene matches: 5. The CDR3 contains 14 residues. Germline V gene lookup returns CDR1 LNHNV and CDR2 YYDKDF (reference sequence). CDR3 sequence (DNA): TGTGCCACCTCGGGGGGGCGCGGCACAGATACGCAGTATTTT. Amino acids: CATSGGRGTDTQYF.

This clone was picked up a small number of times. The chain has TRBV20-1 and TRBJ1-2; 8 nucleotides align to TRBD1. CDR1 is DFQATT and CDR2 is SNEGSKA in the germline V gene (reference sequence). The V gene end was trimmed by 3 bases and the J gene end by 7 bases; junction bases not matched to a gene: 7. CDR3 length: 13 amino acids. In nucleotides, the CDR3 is TGCAGTGCTAGTCAGGGGGCGGTGGGTGGCTACACCTTC. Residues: CSASQGAVGGYTF.

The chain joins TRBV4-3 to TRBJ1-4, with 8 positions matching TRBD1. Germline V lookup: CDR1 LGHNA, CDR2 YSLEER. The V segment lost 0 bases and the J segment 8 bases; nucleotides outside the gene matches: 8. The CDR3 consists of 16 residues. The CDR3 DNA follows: TGCGCCAGCAGCCAAGAATCAGGGGGCCGGGGGGAAAAACTGTTTTTT. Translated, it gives CASSQESGGRGEKLFF.

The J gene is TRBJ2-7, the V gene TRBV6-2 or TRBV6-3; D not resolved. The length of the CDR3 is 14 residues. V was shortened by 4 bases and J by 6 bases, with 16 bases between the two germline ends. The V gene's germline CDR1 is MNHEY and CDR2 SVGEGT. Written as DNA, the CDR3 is TGTGCCAGCAGTTTGAAACTATCCCTCCGCGAGCAGTACTTC. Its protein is CASSLKLSLREQYF.

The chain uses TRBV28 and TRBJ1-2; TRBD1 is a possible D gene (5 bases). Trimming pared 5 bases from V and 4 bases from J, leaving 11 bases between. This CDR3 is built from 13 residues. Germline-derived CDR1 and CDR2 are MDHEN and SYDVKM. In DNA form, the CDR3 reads TGTGCCAGCAGTACGACAGCGTCCTATGGCTACACCTTC. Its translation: CASSTTASYGYTF.

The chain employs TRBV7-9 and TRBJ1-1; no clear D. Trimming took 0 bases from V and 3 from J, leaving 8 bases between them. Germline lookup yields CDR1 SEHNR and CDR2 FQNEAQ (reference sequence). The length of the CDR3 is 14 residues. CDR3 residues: CASSLAAGYTEAFF. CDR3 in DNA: TGTGCCAGCAGCTTAGCGGCAGGCTACACTGAAGCTTTCTTT.

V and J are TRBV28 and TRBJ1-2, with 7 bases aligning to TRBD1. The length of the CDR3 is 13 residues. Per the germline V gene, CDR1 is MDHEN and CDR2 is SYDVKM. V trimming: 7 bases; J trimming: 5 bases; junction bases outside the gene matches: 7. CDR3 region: CASIRQGAYGYTF. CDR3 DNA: TGTGCCAGCATCCGACAGGGAGCTTATGGCTACACCTTC.

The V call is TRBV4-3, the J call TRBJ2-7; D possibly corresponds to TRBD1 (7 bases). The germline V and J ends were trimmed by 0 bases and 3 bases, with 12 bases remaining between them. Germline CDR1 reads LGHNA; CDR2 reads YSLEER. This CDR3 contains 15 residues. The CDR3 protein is CASSQEEGQSYEQYF. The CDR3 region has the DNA TGCGCCAGCAGCCAAGAGGAGGGACAGAGCTACGAGCAGTACTTC.

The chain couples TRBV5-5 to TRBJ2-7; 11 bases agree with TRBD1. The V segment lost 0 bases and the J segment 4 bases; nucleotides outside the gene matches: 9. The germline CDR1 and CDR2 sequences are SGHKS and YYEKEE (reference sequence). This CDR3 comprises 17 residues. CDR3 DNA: TGTGCCAGCAGCTTGGCGCCGGGACAGGGGGGACAGTACGAGCAGTACTTC. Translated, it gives CASSLAPGQGGQYEQYF.

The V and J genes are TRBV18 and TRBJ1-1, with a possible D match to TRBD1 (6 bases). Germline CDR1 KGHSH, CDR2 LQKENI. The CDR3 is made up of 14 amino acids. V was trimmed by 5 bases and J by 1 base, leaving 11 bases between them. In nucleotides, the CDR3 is TGTGCCAGCTCAAAGGGGGTACCGAACACTGAAGCTTTCTTT. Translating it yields CASSKGVPNTEAFF.

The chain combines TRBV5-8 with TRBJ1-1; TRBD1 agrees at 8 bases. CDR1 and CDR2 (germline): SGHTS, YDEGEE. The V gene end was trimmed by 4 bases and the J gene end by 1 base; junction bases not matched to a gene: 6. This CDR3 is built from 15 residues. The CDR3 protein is CASSRQGNWNTEAFF. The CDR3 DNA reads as TGTGCCAGCAGCCGACAGGGGAACTGGAACACTGAAGCTTTCTTT.

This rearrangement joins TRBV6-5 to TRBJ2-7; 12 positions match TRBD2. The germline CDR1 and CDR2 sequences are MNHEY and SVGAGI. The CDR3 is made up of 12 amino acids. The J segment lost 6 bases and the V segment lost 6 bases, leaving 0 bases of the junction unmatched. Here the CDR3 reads CASRGLAGEQYF. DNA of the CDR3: TGTGCCAGCAGGGGACTAGCGGGCGAGCAGTACTTC.

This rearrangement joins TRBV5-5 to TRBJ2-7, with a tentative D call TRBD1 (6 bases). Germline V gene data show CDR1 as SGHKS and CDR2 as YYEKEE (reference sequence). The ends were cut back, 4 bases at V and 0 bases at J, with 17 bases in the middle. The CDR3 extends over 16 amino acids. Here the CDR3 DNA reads TGTGCCAGCAGCAGAACCGGGACACTAACCTCCTACGAGCAGTACTTC. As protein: CASSRTGTLTSYEQYF.

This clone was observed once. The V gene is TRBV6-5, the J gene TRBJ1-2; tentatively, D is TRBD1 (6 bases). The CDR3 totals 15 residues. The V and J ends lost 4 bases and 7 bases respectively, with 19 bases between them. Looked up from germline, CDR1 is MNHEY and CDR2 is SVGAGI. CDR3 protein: CASSSRERGGGGYTF. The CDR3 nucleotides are TGTGCCAGCAGTTCTCGTGAACGAGGGGGGGGTGGCTACACCTTC.

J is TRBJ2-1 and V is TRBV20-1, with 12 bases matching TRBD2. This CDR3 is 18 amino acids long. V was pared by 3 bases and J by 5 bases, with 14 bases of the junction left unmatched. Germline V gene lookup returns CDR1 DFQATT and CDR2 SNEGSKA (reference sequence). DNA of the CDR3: TGCAGTGCTAGTGGACTAGCGGGACTCACCTTTATCCACAATGAGCAGTTCTTC. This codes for CSASGLAGLTFIHNEQFF.

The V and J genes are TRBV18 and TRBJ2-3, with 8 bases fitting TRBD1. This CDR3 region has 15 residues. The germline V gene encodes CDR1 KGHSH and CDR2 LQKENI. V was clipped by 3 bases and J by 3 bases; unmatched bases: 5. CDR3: CASSPRTGLTDTQYF. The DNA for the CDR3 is TGTGCCAGCTCACCCCGGACAGGGTTAACAGATACGCAGTATTTT.

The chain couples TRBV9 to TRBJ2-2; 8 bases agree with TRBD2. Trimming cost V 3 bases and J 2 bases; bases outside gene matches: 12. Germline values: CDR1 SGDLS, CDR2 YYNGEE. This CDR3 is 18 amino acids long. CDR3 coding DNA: TGTGCCAGCAGCGAGGGCCCCCTGAGCGGGGGCAACACCGGGGAGCTGTTTTTT. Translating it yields CASSEGPLSGGNTGELFF.

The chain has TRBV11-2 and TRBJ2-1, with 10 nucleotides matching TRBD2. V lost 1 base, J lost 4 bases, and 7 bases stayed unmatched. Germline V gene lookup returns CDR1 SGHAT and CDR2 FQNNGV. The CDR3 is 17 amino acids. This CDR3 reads CASSLVSGTSVYNEQFF. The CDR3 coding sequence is TGTGCCAGCAGCTTAGTCTCCGGGACTAGCGTTTACAATGAGCAGTTCTTC.